The next 3 T cell receptor beta chains were all read from a single sample in a study of T cells after yellow fever vaccination. In TCRdb, the 5' RACE reads were re-called with MiXCR into one record per CDR3 protein. Of 300,000 or so distinct CDR3 sequences listed, around 8.1% are singletons. Sequenced here: PBMCs, sampled approximately 40 days after the first yellow fever vaccination. The receptors were gathered from a man between 18 and 29 years old who received the YFV17D yellow fever vaccine.

For this clonotype: This may arise from a read error, as a much more abundant clone is one base away. The V gene is TRBV11-2, the J gene TRBJ2-6; D not certain. The ends were cut back, 6 bases at V and 9 bases at J, with 15 bases in the middle. The CDR3 runs 14 residues. Germline V gives CDR1 SGHAT, CDR2 FQNNGV. CDR3 DNA sequence: TGTGCCAGCAGTCGCACCTCCCCCCGCAACGTCCTGACTTTC. It codes for CASSRTSPRNVLTF.

This clonotype was counted between two and nine times. V and J are TRBV15 and TRBJ2-7, with D possibly matching TRBD1 (5 bases). Trimming shortened V by 4 bases and J by 2 bases, and 9 bases separated the two germline ends. The CDR3 covers 13 residues. From germline, CDR1 is LNHNV and CDR2 YYDKDF (reference sequence). CDR3 residues: CATSTPTAYEQYV. The DNA of the CDR3 is TGTGCCACCAGCACCCCGACAGCCTACGAGCAGTACGTC.

The rearrangement uses TRBV6-5 and TRBJ1-6, with 8 bases matching TRBD1. The CDR3 sequence is 18 residues long. Losses at the gene ends were 0 bases for V and 7 bases for J; bases not matched to a gene: 11. CDR1 MNHEY and CDR2 SVGAGI come from the germline V gene. CDR3 protein: CASSYSNLPGTGNSPLHF. The CDR3, as DNA: TGTGCCAGCAGTTACTCGAACCTTCCCGGGACAGGCAATTCACCCCTCCACTTT.